The clone carrying this T cell receptor (beta chain) has more than one count but fewer than ten. Its antigen remains unidentified. Germline-derived CDR1 and CDR2 are LNHDA and SQIVND (reference sequence). The V end was cut by 6 bases, the J end by 7 bases, with 18 bases between. This CDR3 comprises 14 residues. Investigators reverse transcribed all isolated RNA, so they sequenced expressed TCRB transcripts. Sequencing used immunoSEQ multiplex PCR; TCRdb keeps in-frame clones, though not all of them. Of 95,000 to 150,000 clones listed, approximately 15% are singletons. These data belong to a study of beta chain features in type 1 diabetes. Findings and caveats of the study: Shortening that was moderate but significant affected the TCRB CDR3s of Type 1 diabetes patients in all four CD4+ subsets. Comparison showed that naive, central memory and Treg TCRB repertoires appeared more similar among patients than among healthy donors.

Sorting produced populations that all topped 98% purity. The chain couples TRBV19 to TRBJ1-1, with D possibly matching TRBD1 (6 bases). Sequencing was done on a sample of central memory CD4+ T cells from blood. This sequence was found in a man between 18 and 35 years old with type 1 diabetes. This CDR3 is CASSTGTSQIEAFF. The CDR3, as DNA: TGTGCCAGTAGCACCGGGACATCGCAAATTGAAGCTTTCTTT.